Detailed here is one T cell receptor beta chain. CDR3 length equals 15 residues. Germline loops: CDR1 GTSNPN, CDR2 SVGIG (reference sequence). Trimming cost V 2 bases and J 3 bases; bases outside gene matches: 7. These data originate in a study of T cells after somatic rescue of genetic block. Here immunoSEQ multiplex PCR was the method, and the copy in TCRdb shows in-frame clones only, minus some. The sample gives about 12,000 clones, 73% of which show up once; 15% to 20% is in the top ten. V is TRBV30 and J is TRBJ2-7, with TRBD2 matching 10 bases. The clonotype originates from a boy aged 10-17 years. Material for sequencing was peripheral blood mononuclear cells (PBMCs). The CDR3 DNA reads as TGTGCCTGGAGTTCCACTAGCGGGACACTCTACGAGCAGTACTTC. Translating gives CAWSSTSGTLYEQYF.